The sequence of this T cell receptor (beta chain) was determined in a study of PD-L1 blockade in urothelial cancer. Study information: Blood was evaluated 3 weeks (second dose) and 6 weeks after therapy began. General study points: Tumor-associated TCR clones expanded more in blood at 3 weeks in patients with durable benefit.

Germline V gives CDR1 SGHTA, CDR2 FQGTGA. This CDR3 comprises 15 residues. V was trimmed by 0 bases and J by 4 bases, leaving 10 bases between them. Time point defined: pretreatment peripheral blood. Concerning this clone itself: Its antigen is unknown.

PCRs each included synthetic TCR analog templates spiked in. Produced via immunoSEQ multiplex PCR; TCRdb's table is partial and in-frame only. Of approximately 90,000 clones listed, around 89% were seen once; the top ten hold around 1.7%. Sequenced material: PBMCs, taken around atezolizumab (anti-PD-L1) treatment. The TCR sequence derives from a man in his sixties with urothelial cancer. This chain joins TRBV7-3 and TRBJ1-5; D is ambiguous. CDR3 loop: CASSLTGQSNQPQHF. The CDR3 coding sequence is TGTGCCAGCAGCTTAACTGGCCAGTCTAATCAGCCCCAGCATTTT. The full variable domain, in which reference TRBV7-3 and TRBJ1-5 provide the parts outside the CDR3, is GAGVSQTPSNKVTEKGKYVELRCDPISGHTALYWYRQSLGQGPEFLIYFQGTGAADDSGLPNDRFFAVRPEGSVSTLKIQRTERGDSAVYLCASSLTGQSNQPQHFGDGTRLSIL.